A single T cell receptor (beta chain) is shown here with its context. Its antigen remains unknown. The entry originates in a study of Ad26.COV2.S vaccination and SARS-CoV-2 variants. Study overall: Intramuscular Ad26.COV2.S at 5x10^10 or 1x10^11 viral particles. Points from the study as a whole: Vaccinated individuals (as opposed to placebo recipients) had higher spike-specific TCR breadth.

Germline CDR1 reads KGHSH; CDR2 reads LQKENI. This CDR3 has 17 amino acids. V lost 8 bases and J lost 2; bases outside the gene matches: 8. Profiled with immunoSEQ multiplex PCR; TCRdb holds only in-frame clones, not every one. The profile shows 400,000 to 500,000 clones, 89% of them singletons. Stated treatment: 15 to 20 received Ad26.COV2.S at low or high dose, single or two shots; roughly five received placebo; per-sample allocation not given. Specimen acquisition occurred on day 63 following the initial vaccine or placebo injection. This vaccine is an Ad26 vector that expresses the Wuhan-strain SARS-CoV-2 spike.

This sequence was found in a person between 18 and 65 years old who received the Ad26.COV2.S COVID-19 vaccine or a placebo. Sequencing used peripheral blood, obtained in a trial of Ad26.COV2.S vaccine versus placebo. This chain links TRBV18 with TRBJ2-2; 13 bases agree with TRBD2. CDR3 in amino acids: CASTGTSGTINTGELFF. The CDR3 region has the DNA TGTGCCAGCACCGGGACTAGCGGGACCATAAACACCGGGGAGCTGTTTTTT.